A selection of T cell receptor beta chains follows, all from one sample in a study of blood T cells in healthy people across ages. TCRdb re-called the 5' RACE reads through MiXCR, storing one row per CDR3 protein. The table has around 800,000 distinct CDR3 sequences, around half seen once. Sequencing used blood. The source of these receptors is a man older than 75 in good health. CDR3s include the opening cysteine and the closing phenylalanine or tryptophan. D genes are given only for firm matches. The size entry is marked missing in some rows and otherwise reads once, few, many or a size class.

V	size	D	J	DNA	CDR3
TRBV11-3	-	TRBD1	TRBJ2-1	TGTGCCAGCAGCTTGGGGCGGACAGGCTACAATGAGCAGTTCTTC	CASSLGRTGYNEQFF
TRBV12-3/TRBV12-4	few	TRBD2	TRBJ2-7	TGTGCCAGCAGCCGACTAGCGGGAGTCCAGGAGCAGTACTTC	CASSRLAGVQEQYF
TRBV30	-	-	TRBJ2-5	TGTGCCTGGAGTGGAGGGAGGCGGCAAGAGACCCAGTACTTC	CAWSGGRRQETQYF
TRBV5-1	few	-	TRBJ2-2	TGCGCCAGCAGCTGGGCTGGGACCGGGGAGCTGTTTTTT	CASSWAGTGELFF
TRBV6-5	-	TRBD2	TRBJ2-1	TGTGCCAGCTTAGGGAGGGACTATGAGCAGTTCTTC	CASLGRDYEQFF
TRBV7-2	-	TRBD2	TRBJ2-3	TGTGCCAGCAGCCCAGGGACTAGCGGGAGGGCCAGAGATACGCAGTATTTT	CASSPGTSGRARDTQYF
TRBV29-1	few	TRBD2	TRBJ2-1	TGCACGGGCGGGAGGACCGACAATGAGCAGTTCTTC	CTGGRTDNEQFF
TRBV4-2	-	TRBD2	TRBJ2-7	TGTGCCAGCAGCCAAAGGGGGACTAGCGGGATCCCTTACGAGCAGTACTTC	CASSQRGTSGIPYEQYF
TRBV18	few	TRBD2	TRBJ2-7	TGTGCCAGCTCAATTAAGACTAGCGGGACCTACAATGAGCAGTACTTC	CASSIKTSGTYNEQYF
TRBV30	-	-	TRBJ2-7	TGTGCCTGGAGGGGGAAGCGAGACTACGAGCAGTACTTC	CAWRGKRDYEQYF
TRBV6-4	-	-	TRBJ2-1	TGTGCCAGCAGTGACTTCCGTTTTGAGCAGTTCTTC	CASSDFRFEQFF
TRBV12-3/TRBV12-4	-	TRBD2	TRBJ2-1	TGTGCCAGCAGTCCTAGCGGGAGGGCCCTCAATGAGCAGTTCTTC	CASSPSGRALNEQFF
TRBV7-8	few	-	TRBJ1-5	TGTGCCAGCAGCTCCCTCGACCCGGGTAGCAATCAGCCCCAGCATTTT	CASSSLDPGSNQPQHF
TRBV28	-	-	TRBJ2-2	TGTGCCAGCAGTTCCCTCCCGGGTTACATCACCGGGGAGCTGTTTTTT	CASSSLPGYITGELFF
TRBV12-3/TRBV12-4	many	TRBD1	TRBJ2-1	TGTGCCAGCAGCCGGGACAGGGTCTACAATGAGCAGTTCTTC	CASSRDRVYNEQFF
TRBV12-3/TRBV12-4	-	TRBD1	TRBJ2-7	TGTGCCAGCAGCCCAGAGACAGGGGGATTCGAGCAGTACTTC	CASSPETGGFEQYF
TRBV5-1	few	TRBD2	TRBJ2-3	TGCGCCAGCAGCTTGGCACTAGCGGGTGGCACAGATACGCAGTATTTT	CASSLALAGGTDTQYF
TRBV2	-	TRBD2	TRBJ2-7	TGTGCCAGCAGTGAGAGTGAAGGTGTAGTGGGAGGGTCCTACGAGCAGTACTTC	CASSESEGVVGGSYEQYF
TRBV29-1	-	TRBD2	TRBJ2-1	TGCAGCGCTGGACTAGCGGGATTTTATGAGCAGTTCTTC	CSAGLAGFYEQFF
TRBV5-1	-	-	TRBJ2-5	TGCGCCAGCAGCGTTGCAGCCGTCAGGCACCAAGAGACCCAGTACTTC	CASSVAAVRHQETQYF
TRBV27	-	TRBD1	TRBJ2-1	TGTGCCAGCAGTATCACAGGGGGTCAGGGTGAGCAGTTCTTC	CASSITGGQGEQFF
TRBV20-1	many	TRBD2	TRBJ2-1	TGCAGTGTTTGGACTAGCAAAAATGAGCAGTTCTTC	CSVWTSKNEQFF
TRBV12-3/TRBV12-4	few	-	TRBJ1-5	TGTGCCAGCAGTCCATCTGGCAGGCATCAGCCCCAGCATTTT	CASSPSGRHQPQHF
TRBV6-6	-	-	TRBJ1-5	TGTGCCAGCAGTGCACGGCATAGCAATCAGCCCCAGCATTTT	CASSARHSNQPQHF
TRBV28	-	-	TRBJ2-2	TGTGCCAGCAGCGAAGGGGGAGTAGGCACCGGGGAGCTGTTTTTT	CASSEGGVGTGELFF
TRBV24-1	few	TRBD2	TRBJ2-3	TGTGCCACCAGTGATCCTGAACTAGCGGGAGGGCCCCCAGATACGCAGTATTTT	CATSDPELAGGPPDTQYF
TRBV20-1	few	TRBD2	TRBJ2-5	TGCAGTGCTAGAGATGCTAGCGGGAGCGAGACCCAGTACTTC	CSARDASGSETQYF
TRBV7-2	many	TRBD2	TRBJ2-5	TGTGCCAGCAGTTTGACTAGCGGGAGTACCCATGAGACCCAGTACTTC	CASSLTSGSTHETQYF
TRBV5-1	-	TRBD1	TRBJ2-7	TGCGCCAGCAGCTTATCGTCGGGACAGGTACCCTACGAGCAGTACTTC	CASSLSSGQVPYEQYF
TRBV27	many	TRBD2	TRBJ2-1	TGTGCCAGCAGCCCCAGCGGGAGCCGGAATGAGCAGTTCTTC	CASSPSGSRNEQFF
TRBV29-1	-	-	TRBJ2-5	TGCAGCGTGAACCTCGATACGACCCAGTACTTC	CSVNLDTTQYF
TRBV2	-	TRBD2	TRBJ2-7	TGTGCCAGCAGTGTGCCCCACGGTGACGCGGGGGGATCCTACAATGAGCAGTACTTC	CASSVPHGDAGGSYNEQYF
TRBV27	-	-	TRBJ2-1	TGTGCCAGCCGGACACTCACAGGTCGCTCCTACAATGAGCAGTTCTTC	CASRTLTGRSYNEQFF
TRBV6-2/TRBV6-3	once	-	TRBJ2-2	TGTGCCGCCCGTCGAGGCGGCGACACCGGGGAGCTGTTTTTT	CAARRGGDTGELFF
TRBV5-1	few	-	TRBJ1-2	TGCGCCAGCAGCTTACTACAGGGTTCTTATGGCTACACCTTC	CASSLLQGSYGYTF
TRBV28	-	-	TRBJ2-7	TGTGCCAGCTCCCGCGCCGTGTTGAACGAGCAGTACTTC	CASSRAVLNEQYF
TRBV29-1	-	-	TRBJ2-1	TGCAGCGTTGAAGATCCGGACGCCTACGAGCAGTTCTTC	CSVEDPDAYEQFF
TRBV2	-	-	TRBJ2-1	TGTGCCAGCAGTCCTGGGTTCCATGGGAGTGAGCAGTTCTTC	CASSPGFHGSEQFF
TRBV20-1	-	TRBD2	TRBJ2-7	TGCAGTACCTTACTAGCGGGGGGCTACGAGCAGTACTTC	CSTLLAGGYEQYF
TRBV28	many	TRBD1	TRBJ2-1	TGTGCCAGCAGTCGATTGGGACAGGGCTTGTACAATGAGCAGTTCTTC	CASSRLGQGLYNEQFF
TRBV2	many	-	TRBJ2-1	TGTGCCAGCATCCGGACGGACAATGAGCAGTTCTTC	CASIRTDNEQFF
TRBV12-3/TRBV12-4	few	-	TRBJ2-1	TGTGCCAGCAGCCCAGGACGAGCGGTCACAGGGGAGCAGTTCTTC	CASSPGRAVTGEQFF
TRBV7-2	-	TRBD1	TRBJ2-4	TGTGCCAGCAGCTTAGCAACCACAGGGGTGGACAAAAACATTCAGTACTTC	CASSLATTGVDKNIQYF
TRBV6-6	-	-	TRBJ2-4	TGTGCCAGCAGTTATTCACTAGCCAAAAACATTCAGTACTTC	CASSYSLAKNIQYF
TRBV12-3/TRBV12-4	-	TRBD1	TRBJ1-5	TGTGCCAGCAGTTTTGGCAGGGGGGAACAGCCCCAGCATTTT	CASSFGRGEQPQHF
TRBV6-6	-	-	TRBJ1-1	TGTGCCAGCACTAAAAGGATTTTTGACACTGAAGCTTTCTTT	CASTKRIFDTEAFF
TRBV29-1	-	-	TRBJ2-1	TGCAGCGTCCAGGCCACGGCGGGATCTGTTGAGCAGTTCTTC	CSVQATAGSVEQFF
TRBV7-9	few	-	TRBJ1-6	TGTGCCAGCAGCTTAAATGGGGTTTCACCCCTCCACTTT	CASSLNGVSPLHF
TRBV29-1	-	TRBD2	TRBJ2-1	TGCAGCCCCCGCCTAGCGGGAAGATACAATGAGCAGTTCTTC	CSPRLAGRYNEQFF
TRBV7-2	many	-	TRBJ2-2	TGTGCCAGCAGCTTAGTCTCTAGGAACACCGGGGAGCTGTTTTTT	CASSLVSRNTGELFF
TRBV28	-	-	TRBJ2-1	TGTGCCAGCAGTTTCAGGGCTCGGGAGCAGTTCTTC	CASSFRAREQFF
TRBV20-1	-	-	TRBJ2-1	TGCAGTGCTAGAGATTCGATAGTCGATGAGCAGTTCTTC	CSARDSIVDEQFF
TRBV20-1	-	TRBD2	TRBJ2-5	TGCAGTGCTAGAGTTTGGGCGGGAGTAAAGGAGCAGTACTTC	CSARVWAGVKEQYF
TRBV12-3/TRBV12-4	-	-	TRBJ1-3	TGTGCCAGCAGCAAGGTCCACGAAGGGACGGGAAACACCATATATTTT	CASSKVHEGTGNTIYF
TRBV6-5	once	-	TRBJ2-1	TGTGCCAGCAGTTATTCCGGTAACAATGAGCAGTTCTTC	CASSYSGNNEQFF